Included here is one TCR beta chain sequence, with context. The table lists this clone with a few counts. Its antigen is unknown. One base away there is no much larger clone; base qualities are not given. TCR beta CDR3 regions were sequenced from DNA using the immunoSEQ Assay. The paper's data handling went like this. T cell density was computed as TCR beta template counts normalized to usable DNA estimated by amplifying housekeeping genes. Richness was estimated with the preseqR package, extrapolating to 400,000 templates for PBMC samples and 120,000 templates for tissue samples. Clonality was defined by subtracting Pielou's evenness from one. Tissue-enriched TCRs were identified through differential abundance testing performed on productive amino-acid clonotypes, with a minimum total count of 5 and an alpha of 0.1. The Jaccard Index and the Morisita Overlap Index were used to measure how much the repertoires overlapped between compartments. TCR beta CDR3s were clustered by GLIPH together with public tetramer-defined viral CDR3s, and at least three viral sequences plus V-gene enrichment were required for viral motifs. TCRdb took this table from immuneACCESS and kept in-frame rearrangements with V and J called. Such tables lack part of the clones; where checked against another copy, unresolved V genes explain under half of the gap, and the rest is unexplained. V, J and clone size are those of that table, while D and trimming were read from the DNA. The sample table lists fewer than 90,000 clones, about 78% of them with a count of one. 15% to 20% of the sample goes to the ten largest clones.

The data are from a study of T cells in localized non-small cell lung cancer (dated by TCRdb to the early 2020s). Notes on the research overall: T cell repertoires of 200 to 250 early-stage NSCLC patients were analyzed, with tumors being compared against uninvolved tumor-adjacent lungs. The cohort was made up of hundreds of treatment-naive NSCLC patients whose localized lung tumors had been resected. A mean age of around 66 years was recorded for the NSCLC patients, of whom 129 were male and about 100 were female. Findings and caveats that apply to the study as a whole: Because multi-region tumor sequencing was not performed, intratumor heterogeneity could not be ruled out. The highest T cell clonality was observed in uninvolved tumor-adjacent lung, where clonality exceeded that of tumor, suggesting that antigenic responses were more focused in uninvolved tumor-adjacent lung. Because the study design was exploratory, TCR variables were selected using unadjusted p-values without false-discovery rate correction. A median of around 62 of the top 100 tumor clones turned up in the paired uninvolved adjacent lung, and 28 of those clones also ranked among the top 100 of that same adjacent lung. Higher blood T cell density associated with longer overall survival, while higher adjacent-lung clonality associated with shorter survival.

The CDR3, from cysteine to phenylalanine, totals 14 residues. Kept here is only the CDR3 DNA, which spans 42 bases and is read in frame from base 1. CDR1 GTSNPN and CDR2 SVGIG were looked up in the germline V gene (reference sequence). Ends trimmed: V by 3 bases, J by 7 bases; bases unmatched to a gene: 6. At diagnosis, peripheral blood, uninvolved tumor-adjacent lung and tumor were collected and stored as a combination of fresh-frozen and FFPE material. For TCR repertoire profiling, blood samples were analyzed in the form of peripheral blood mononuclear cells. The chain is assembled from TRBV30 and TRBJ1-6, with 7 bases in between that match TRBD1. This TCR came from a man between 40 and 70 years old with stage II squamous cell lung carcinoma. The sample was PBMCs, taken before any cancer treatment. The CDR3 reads CAWSLGTVNSPLHF. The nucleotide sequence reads TGTGCCTGGAGCCTCGGGACAGTCAATTCACCCCTCCACTTT.